This record covers a single T cell receptor beta chain. These data originate in a study of blood T cell repertoires in COVID-19. The overall study: Sites across the United States, Italy and Spain contributed samples from acute and convalescent COVID-19. PBMCs, B-cell-depleted T cells, or T cells provided the cDNA or gDNA that made up the material.

Original processing methods: Counts of nucleated cells, estimated from reference gene primer amplification, were obtained. Here immunoSEQ multiplex PCR was the method, and the copy in TCRdb shows in-frame clones only, minus some. D and trimming were read from the DNA, whereas the V and J calls and clone size are those reported in that table. The sample shows a few hundred thousand clones, around 84% of them seen only once. The CDR3 loop spans 15 amino acids. The germline gives CDR1 KGHDR, CDR2 SFDVKD. Unmatched junction bases numbered 7, after V lost 8 bases and J lost 1 base. This clonotype was sampled from a man aged 60-69 years with acute or convalescent COVID-19. This chain connects TRBV24-1 to TRBJ2-3, with TRBD1 matching over 8 bases. The material sequenced was peripheral blood. CDR3: CATIPTGEGTDTQYF. The CDR3 DNA reads as TGTGCCACCATCCCGACAGGGGAAGGCACAGATACGCAGTATTTT.